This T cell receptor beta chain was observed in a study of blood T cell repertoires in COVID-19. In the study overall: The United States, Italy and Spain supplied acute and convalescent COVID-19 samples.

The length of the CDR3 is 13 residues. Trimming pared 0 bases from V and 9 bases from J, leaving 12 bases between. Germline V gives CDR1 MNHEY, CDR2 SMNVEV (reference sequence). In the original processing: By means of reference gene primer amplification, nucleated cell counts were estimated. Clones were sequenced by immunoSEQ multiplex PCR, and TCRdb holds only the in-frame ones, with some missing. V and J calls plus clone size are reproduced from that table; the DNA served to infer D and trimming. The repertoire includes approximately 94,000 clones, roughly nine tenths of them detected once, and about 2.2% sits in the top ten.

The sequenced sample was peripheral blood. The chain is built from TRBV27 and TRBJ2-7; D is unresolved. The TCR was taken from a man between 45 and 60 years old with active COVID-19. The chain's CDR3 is CASSLSLRGRQYV. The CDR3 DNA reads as TGTGCCAGCAGTTTATCGCTCCGAGGCAGGCAGTACGTC.